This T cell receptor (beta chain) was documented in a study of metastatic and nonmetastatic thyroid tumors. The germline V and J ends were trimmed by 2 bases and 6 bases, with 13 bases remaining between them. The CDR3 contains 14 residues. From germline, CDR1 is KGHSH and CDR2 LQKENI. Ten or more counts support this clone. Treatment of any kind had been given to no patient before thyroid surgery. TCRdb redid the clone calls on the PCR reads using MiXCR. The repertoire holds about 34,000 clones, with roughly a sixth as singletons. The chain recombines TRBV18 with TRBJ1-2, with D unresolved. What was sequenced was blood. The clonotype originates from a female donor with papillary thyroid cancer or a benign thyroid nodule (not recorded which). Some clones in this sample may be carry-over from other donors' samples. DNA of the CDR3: TGTGCCAGCTCACCAAGGGTAGTGGAGAATGGCTACACCTTC. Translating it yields CASSPRVVENGYTF.